The clone carrying this T cell receptor beta chain was recorded only once. Its specificity is unknown. The entry originates in a study of cytomegalovirus exposure and HLA in healthy donors. The study ran its PCR with 60 Vbeta and 13 Jbeta primers. As originally analysed: A follow-up analysis tallied around 80 million unique TCR beta chains, approximately 11 million shared. Libraries were prepared by immunoSEQ multiplex PCR; TCRdb keeps only in-frame clonotypes and omits some of them. The V and J calls and clone size come from that table; D and trimming were worked out from the DNA. This table holds some 160,000 clones, 76% found once. The study's findings and limits: Previous analysis showed most TCR beta V segments were productive about 87% or about 30% of the time. Later findings reportedly placed an Asian-associated ancestry cluster below the roughly 700-donor mean for N-insertions. Later, TCR association rates were found to vary by HLA locus, highest for DRB1 and lowest for HLA-C.

Trimming left V 4 bases short and J 6 bases short, with 12 bases between. The CDR3 is made up of 12 amino acids. The V gene's germline CDR1 is SQVTM and CDR2 ANQGSEA. Material: PBMCs. The rearrangement uses TRBV29-1 and TRBJ1-2, with no clear D. The receptor was isolated from a middle-aged woman in good health and CMV-seronegative. The CDR3 DNA is TGCAGCGTTGGGTGGAGTCCTGATGGCTACACCTTC. It codes for CSVGWSPDGYTF.